The 11 T cell receptor beta chains below come from one sample, sequenced in a study of blood T cell repertoires in COVID-19 (dated by TCRdb to 2019 to 2021). Libraries were constructed by the immunoSEQ multiplex PCR assay. The clones in this table, taken by TCRdb from immuneACCESS, are in-frame only. Not every clone is retained; where verified, under half of the shortfall comes from an unresolved V gene, and the cause of the rest is unknown. For this sample the table gives 250,000 or so clones, of which 70% to 90% were detected only once. Roughly 4.9% of the sample is held by the ten biggest clonotypes. Specimen: peripheral blood. The receptors were gathered from a woman aged 60-70 years with COVID-19, enrolled during active disease.

This clone was detected once. The gene calls are TRBV24-1 and TRBJ1-5, with D maybe TRBD1 (6 bases). The germline V and J ends were trimmed by 10 bases and 4 bases, with 16 bases remaining between them. From germline, CDR1 is KGHDR and CDR2 SFDVKD. The CDR3 has 14 amino acids. CDR3 residues: CATAVTGENQPQHF. The CDR3 DNA reads TGTGCCACAGCCGTGACAGGCGAAAATCAGCCCCAGCATTTT.

This sequence joins TRBV4-1 and TRBJ1-1; 8 bases line up with TRBD1. From germline, CDR1 is MGHRA and CDR2 YSYEKL. V shed 0 bases, J shed 5 bases, and the junction held 2 bases outside the gene matches. CDR3 length: 14 residues. This CDR3 reads CASSQDRGRTEAFF. In nucleotides, the CDR3 is TGCGCCAGCAGCCAAGACAGGGGGCGGACTGAAGCTTTCTTT.

The DNA for the CDR3 is TGCGCCAGCAGCCCCGTTGTGGGCCCCAACTATGGCTACACCTTC. Amino acids: CASSPVVGPNYGYTF. This chain connects TRBV4-1 to TRBJ1-2, with no clear D. V shed 4 bases and J shed 2 bases, with 14 bases lying between them. This CDR3 has 15 residues. Per the germline V gene, CDR1 is MGHRA and CDR2 is YSYEKL.

J is TRBJ2-1 and V is TRBV30, with 7 bases aligning to TRBD2. Trimming at V came to 3 bases and at J to 2 bases, leaving 1 base not matched to a gene. CDR1 GTSNPN and CDR2 SVGIG come from the germline V gene (reference sequence). The CDR3 covers 13 residues. The DNA of the CDR3 is TGTGCCTGGAGAGCGGGGACCTACAATGAGCAGTTCTTC. Encoded protein: CAWRAGTYNEQFF.

This clone was counted only a few times. The chain carries TRBV30 and TRBJ1-6, with D maybe TRBD1 (6 bases). V was cut by 3 bases and J by 6 bases, with 15 bases left in between. Germline V gives CDR1 GTSNPN, CDR2 SVGIG (reference sequence). The CDR3 is 15 amino acids. This CDR3 is CAWRRQGTRNSPLHF. The CDR3 DNA reads as TGTGCCTGGAGGCGGCAGGGGACCCGTAATTCACCCCTCCACTTT.

The gene calls are TRBV13 and TRBJ2-5, with TRBD1 as a possible D gene (6 bases). CDR3 length: 14 residues. Germline values: CDR1 PRHDT, CDR2 FYEKMQ (reference sequence). Between the trimmed V and J ends, which lost 5 bases and 5 bases, there was a span of 15 bases. The CDR3 region is CASSPTGSGETQYF. DNA of the CDR3: TGTGCCAGCAGCCCTACAGGGAGTGGGGAGACCCAGTACTTC.

The gene calls are TRBV11-2 and TRBJ2-3; 13 bases agree with TRBD2. The germline gives CDR1 SGHAT, CDR2 FQNNGV. The ends lost 5 bases at V and 4 bases at J; junction bases unmatched: 3. CDR3 length: 15 residues. The CDR3 protein is CASSPGLAGPDTQYF. The DNA of the CDR3 is TGTGCCAGCAGCCCGGGACTAGCGGGGCCAGATACGCAGTATTTT.

The chain has TRBV5-4 and TRBJ1-1; 10 positions match TRBD1. CDR3 length: 16 amino acids. J gave up 3 bases and V 7 bases, and 12 bases lay outside the gene matches. Germline CDR1 is SGHNT and CDR2 is YYREEE (reference sequence). The CDR3 DNA is TGTGCCAGCGGTACTTTAAGACAGGGGGCTTACACTGAAGCTTTCTTT. Encoded protein: CASGTLRQGAYTEAFF.

The CDR3 sequence: CATSDTSYSNQPQHF. The DNA of the CDR3 is TGTGCCACCAGTGATACATCGTATAGCAATCAGCCCCAGCATTTT. V is TRBV24-1 and J is TRBJ1-5; D not resolved. Germline V gives CDR1 KGHDR, CDR2 SFDVKD. This CDR3 spans 15 amino acids. V was cut by 3 bases and J by 0 bases, with 8 bases left in between.

The CDR3 region is CASSRLAGDGTPTNTGELFF. Here the CDR3 DNA reads TGTGCCAGCAGCCGACTAGCGGGAGATGGAACTCCGACAAACACCGGGGAGCTGTTTTTT. This rearrangement joins TRBV21-1 to TRBJ2-2; the table's D call TRBD2 went unverified against the DNA. TRBV21-1 is noted as a pseudogene. The CDR3 contains 20 residues.

This sequence joins TRBV19 and TRBJ2-1, with TRBD2 matching 12 bases. Germline V gene data show CDR1 as LNHDA and CDR2 as SQIVND (reference sequence). The ends lost 5 bases at V and 2 bases at J; junction bases unmatched: 7. The CDR3 has 17 residues. DNA for the CDR3: TGTGCCAGTAGTTCTCGACTAGCGGGAGCCCCCTACAATGAGCAGTTCTTC. It encodes CASSSRLAGAPYNEQFF.